In its sample, the clone carrying this T cell receptor beta chain was seen many times. The target antigen is unknown. The data were taken from a study of T-cell reconstitution after alpha-beta-depleted transplantation in children. The CDR3 is made up of 13 amino acids. Germline loops: CDR1 LGHNT, CDR2 FRNRAP. V dropped 2 bases and J dropped 4 bases, with 6 bases sitting between them. Unique molecular identifiers were incorporated during preparation of the TCRbeta library. TCRdb ran MiXCR on the PCR reads and lists one entry per CDR3 protein. The repertoire holds 190,000 or so distinct CDR3 sequences, with just under 6.5% as singletons. Study results and limitations: The origin of alpha-beta T cells about two months after transplant was reportedly several hundred expanded graft clones. Hyperexpanded clones declined; after one year, newly produced T cells mostly supplied diversity. The origin of high day-60 TCRbeta diversity in some patients lay in surviving recipient T cells and thymic progenitors.

V is TRBV12-5 and J is TRBJ2-1; D not resolved. This TCR came from a girl less than two years old with combined immunodeficiency, due to receive a stem cell transplant. The material sequenced was PBMCs, taken before TCRalphabeta/CD19-depleted stem cell transplant. The CDR3 DNA reads TGTGCTAGTGGTTTGTCCAGGTACAATGAGCAGTTCTTC. Its protein product is CASGLSRYNEQFF.